This T cell receptor beta chain was sequenced for a study of response to subunit inactivated influenza vaccine. Using its own MiXCR run on the RT-PCR reads, TCRdb lists one record per CDR3 protein. There are some 570,000 distinct CDR3 sequences in the sample; around 10% occur only once, and more than 9.5% lies in the top ten. The CDR3 length is 17 residues. V was shortened by 0 bases and J by 3 bases, with 15 bases between the two germline ends. Germline V lookup: CDR1 SGDLS, CDR2 YYNGEE. Many counts were recorded for this clonotype. These data are also associated with another study on T cells expressing NK-cell markers. Turning to that study: With UMIs, 5'RACE template switching was used to make TCR beta cDNA. Sorted T-cell subsets CD3+CD56+NKG2C+, CD3+CD56+NKG2C- and CD3+CD56-NKG2C+ were TCR beta-sequenced. In several experiments, sorting was restricted to alpha-beta TCR T cells by an anti-gamma-delta TCR antibody. Of the CD8+ T cell pool in six donors, roughly 1.0-7.5% was accounted for by dominant NKG2C+ clonotypes. In several donors, dominant clonotypes made up about 28.3-65% of CD3+CD56-NKG2C+ cells.

This clonotype originated in a man over 45 who received an inactivated influenza vaccine. This chain links TRBV9 with TRBJ2-2, with D maybe TRBD2 (6 bases). The starting material was PBMCs from blood, obtained on the day of vaccination. The DNA for the CDR3 is TGTGCCAGCAGCGTAGATATCGGGGGAGTTGACACCGGGGAGCTGTTTTTT. Amino acids: CASSVDIGGVDTGELFF.